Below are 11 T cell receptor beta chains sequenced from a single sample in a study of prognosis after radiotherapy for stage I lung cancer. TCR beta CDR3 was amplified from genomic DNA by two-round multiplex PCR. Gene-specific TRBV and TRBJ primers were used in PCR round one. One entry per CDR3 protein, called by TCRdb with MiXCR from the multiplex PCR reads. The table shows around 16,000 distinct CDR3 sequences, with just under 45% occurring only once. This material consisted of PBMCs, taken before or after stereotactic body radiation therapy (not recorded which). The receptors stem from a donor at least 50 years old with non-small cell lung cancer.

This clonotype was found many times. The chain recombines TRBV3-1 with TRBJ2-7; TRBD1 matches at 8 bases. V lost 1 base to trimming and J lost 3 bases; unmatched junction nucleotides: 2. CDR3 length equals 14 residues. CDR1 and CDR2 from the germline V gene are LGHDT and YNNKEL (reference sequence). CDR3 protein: CASSQGTGGYEQYF. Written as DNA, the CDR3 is TGTGCCAGCAGCCAAGGAACAGGGGGCTACGAGCAGTACTTC.

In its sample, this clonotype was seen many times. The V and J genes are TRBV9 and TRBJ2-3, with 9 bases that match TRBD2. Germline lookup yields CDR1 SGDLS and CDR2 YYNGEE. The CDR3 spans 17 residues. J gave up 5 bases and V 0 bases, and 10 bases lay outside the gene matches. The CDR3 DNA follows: TGTGCCAGCAGCGTAGAGGGTAGCGGGAGCTTCGTAGATACGCAGTATTTT. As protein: CASSVEGSGSFVDTQYF.

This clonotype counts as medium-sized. The CDR3: CASSDRGYGYTF. In DNA, the CDR3 is TGTGCCAGCAGTGACAGGGGCTATGGCTACACCTTC. The chain links TRBV2 to TRBJ1-2; D might be TRBD1 (6 bases). Germline-derived CDR1 and CDR2 are SNHLY and FYNNEI. The CDR3 totals 12 residues. Between the trimmed V and J ends, which lost 3 bases and 4 bases, there was a span of 6 bases.

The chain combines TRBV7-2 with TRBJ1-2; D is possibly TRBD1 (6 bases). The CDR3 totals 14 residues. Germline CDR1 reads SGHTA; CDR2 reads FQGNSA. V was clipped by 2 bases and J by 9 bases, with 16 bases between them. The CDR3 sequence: CASSLRRQDGCYTF. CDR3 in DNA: TGTGCCAGCAGCTTAAGAAGACAGGATGGTTGCTACACCTTC.

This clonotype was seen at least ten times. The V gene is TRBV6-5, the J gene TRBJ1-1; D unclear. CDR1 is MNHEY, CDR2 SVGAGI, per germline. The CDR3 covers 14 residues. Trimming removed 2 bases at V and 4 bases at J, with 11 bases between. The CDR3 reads CASSYNEQVTEAFF. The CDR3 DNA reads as TGTGCCAGCAGTTACAACGAGCAGGTCACTGAAGCTTTCTTT.

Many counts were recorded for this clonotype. This CDR3 is CASSHGEGARDRGGYTF. In nucleotides, the CDR3 is TGCGCCAGCAGCCACGGAGAGGGGGCCAGGGATAGGGGTGGCTACACCTTC. The rearrangement uses TRBV4-1 and TRBJ1-2; 7 bases are a match to TRBD1. The V segment lost 3 bases and the J segment 7 bases; nucleotides outside the gene matches: 17. The CDR3 totals 17 residues. Germline loops: CDR1 MGHRA, CDR2 YSYEKL.

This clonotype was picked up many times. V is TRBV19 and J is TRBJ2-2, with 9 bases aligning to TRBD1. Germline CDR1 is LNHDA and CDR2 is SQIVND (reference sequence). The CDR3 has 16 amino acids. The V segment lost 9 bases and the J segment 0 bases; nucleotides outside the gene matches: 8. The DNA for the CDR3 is TGTGCCAGCACCAAGGGGACAGGGTCGAACACCGGGGAGCTGTTTTTT. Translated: CASTKGTGSNTGELFF.

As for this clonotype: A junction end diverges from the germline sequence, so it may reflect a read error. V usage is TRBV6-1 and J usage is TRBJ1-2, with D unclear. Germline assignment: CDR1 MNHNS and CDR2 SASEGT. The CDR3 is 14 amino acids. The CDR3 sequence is CASSEAMDCYSYTF. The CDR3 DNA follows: TGTGCCAGCAGTGAAGCAATGGATTGCTATAGCTACACCTTC.

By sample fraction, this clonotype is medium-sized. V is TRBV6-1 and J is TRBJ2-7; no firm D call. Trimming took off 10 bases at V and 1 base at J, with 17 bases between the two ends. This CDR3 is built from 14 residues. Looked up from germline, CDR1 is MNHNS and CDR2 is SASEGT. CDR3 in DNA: TGTGCCACCGCACAAATGACTGCTTCCTACGAGCAGTACTTC. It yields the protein CATAQMTASYEQYF.

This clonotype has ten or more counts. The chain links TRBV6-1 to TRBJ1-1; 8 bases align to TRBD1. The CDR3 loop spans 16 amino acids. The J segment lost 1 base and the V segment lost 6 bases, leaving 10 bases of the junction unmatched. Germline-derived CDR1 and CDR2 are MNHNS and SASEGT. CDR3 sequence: CASRSPGQDSNTEAFF. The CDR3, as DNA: TGTGCCAGCAGATCACCGGGACAGGATTCGAACACTGAAGCTTTCTTT.

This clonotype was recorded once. The CDR3: CASSSPGLGSYEQYF. The CDR3 DNA reads as TGTGCCAGCTCTTCCCCGGGCCTCGGTAGTTACGAGCAGTACTTC. The chain carries TRBV6-2 or TRBV6-3 and TRBJ2-7, with D hard to call. Germline lookup yields CDR1 MNHEY and CDR2 SVGEGT. Trimming removed 8 bases from V and 4 bases from J, with 21 bases in between. The CDR3 has 15 residues.